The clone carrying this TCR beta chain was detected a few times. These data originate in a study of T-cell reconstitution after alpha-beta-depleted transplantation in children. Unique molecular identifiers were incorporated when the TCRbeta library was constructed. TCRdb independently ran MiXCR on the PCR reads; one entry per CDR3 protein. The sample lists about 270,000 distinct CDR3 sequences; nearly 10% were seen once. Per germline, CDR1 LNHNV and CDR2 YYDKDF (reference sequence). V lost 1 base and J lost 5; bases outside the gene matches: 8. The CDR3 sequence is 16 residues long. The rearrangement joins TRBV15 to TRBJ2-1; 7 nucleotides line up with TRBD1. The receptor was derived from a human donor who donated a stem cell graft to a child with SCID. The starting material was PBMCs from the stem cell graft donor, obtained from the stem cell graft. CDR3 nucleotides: TGTGCCACCAGCAGAGTTCGGGACAGCCGCCACAATGAGCAGTTCTTC. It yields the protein CATSRVRDSRHNEQFF.